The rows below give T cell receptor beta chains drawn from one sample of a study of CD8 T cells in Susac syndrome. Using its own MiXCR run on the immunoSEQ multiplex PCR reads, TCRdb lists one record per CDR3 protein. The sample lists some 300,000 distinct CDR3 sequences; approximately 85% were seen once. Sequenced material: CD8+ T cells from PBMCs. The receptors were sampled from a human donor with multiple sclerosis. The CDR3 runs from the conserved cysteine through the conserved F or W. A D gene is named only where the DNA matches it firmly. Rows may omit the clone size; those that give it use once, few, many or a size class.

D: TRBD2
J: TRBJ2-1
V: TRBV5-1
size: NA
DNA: TGCGCCAGCAGCTTCCCTAGCGGGGTCGCCTACAATGAGCAGTTCTTC
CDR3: CASSFPSGVAYNEQFF

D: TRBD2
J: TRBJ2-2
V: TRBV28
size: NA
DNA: TGTGCCAGCAGTTTACCGGGAGGAAGCACCGGGGAGCTGTTTTTT
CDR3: CASSLPGGSTGELFF

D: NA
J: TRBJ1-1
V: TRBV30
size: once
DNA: TGTGCCTGGAGTGTGCAGGGGTGGACTGAAGCTTTCTTT
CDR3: CAWSVQGWTEAFF

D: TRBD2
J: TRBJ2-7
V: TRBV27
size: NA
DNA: TGTGCCAGCAGTTTTCTAGCGGGAGGGCCCCTTCCCTACGAGCAGTACTTC
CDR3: CASSFLAGGPLPYEQYF

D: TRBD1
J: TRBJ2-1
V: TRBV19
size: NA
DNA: TGTGCCAGTAGCGGGACAGGGCCATACAGTGAGCAGTTCTTC
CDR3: CASSGTGPYSEQFF

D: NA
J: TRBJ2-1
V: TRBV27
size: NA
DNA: TGTGCCAGCAGTTCCCCGGGAGCCTCCTACAATGAGCAGTTCTTC
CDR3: CASSSPGASYNEQFF

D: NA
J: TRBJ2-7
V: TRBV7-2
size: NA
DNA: TGTGCCAGCAGGGTCGCAAACGAGCAGTACTTC
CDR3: CASRVANEQYF

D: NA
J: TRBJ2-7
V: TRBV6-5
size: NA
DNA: TGTGCCAGCAGTTACTCGATAAATTCCGTCAACGAGCAGTGCTTC
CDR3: CASSYSINSVNEQCF

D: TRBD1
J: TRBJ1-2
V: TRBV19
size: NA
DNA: TGTGCCAGTAGTATAGAGCCCACAGGGGGCAATGGCTACACCTTC
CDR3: CASSIEPTGGNGYTF

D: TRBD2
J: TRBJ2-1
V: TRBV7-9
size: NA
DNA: TGTGCCAGCAGCTCGCAAGCGGGAGAACGCAGGGGAGAGCAGTTCTTC
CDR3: CASSSQAGERRGEQFF

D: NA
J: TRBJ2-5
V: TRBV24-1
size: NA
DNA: TGTGCCACCAGTGAACCCATCGAAGAGACCCAGTACTTC
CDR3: CATSEPIEETQYF

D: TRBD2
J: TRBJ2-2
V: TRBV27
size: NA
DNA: TGTGCCACCCGGACTAGTGAGGCCGGGGAGCTGTTTTTT
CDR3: CATRTSEAGELFF

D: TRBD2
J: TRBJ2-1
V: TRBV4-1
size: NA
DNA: TGCGCCAGCAGCCAAGATGCCCCCTCGGGGGAGGGGCAGTTCTTC
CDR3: CASSQDAPSGEGQFF

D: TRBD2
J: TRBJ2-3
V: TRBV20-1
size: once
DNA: TGCAGTGCTAGAACCGGGACTAGCGGGAGCACGCAGTATTTT
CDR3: CSARTGTSGSTQYF

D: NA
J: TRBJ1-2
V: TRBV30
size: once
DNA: TGTGCCTGGCAGGGACTGATCAACTATGGCTACACCTTC
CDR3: CAWQGLINYGYTF

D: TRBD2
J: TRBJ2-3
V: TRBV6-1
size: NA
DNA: TGTGCCAGCAGTGACCCTATGGCGGGAGGGTACACAGATACGCAGTATTTT
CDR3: CASSDPMAGGYTDTQYF